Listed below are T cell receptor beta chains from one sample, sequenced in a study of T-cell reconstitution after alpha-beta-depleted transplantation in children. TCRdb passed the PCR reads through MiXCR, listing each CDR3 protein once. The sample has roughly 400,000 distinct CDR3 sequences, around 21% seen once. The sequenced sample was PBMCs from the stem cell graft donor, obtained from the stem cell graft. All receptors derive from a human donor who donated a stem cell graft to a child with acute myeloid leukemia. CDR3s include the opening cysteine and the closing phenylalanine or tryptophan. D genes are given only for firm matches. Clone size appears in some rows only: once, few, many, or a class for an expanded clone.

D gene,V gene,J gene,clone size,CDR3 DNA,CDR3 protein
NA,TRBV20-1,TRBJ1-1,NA,TGCAGTGCTAGACAGGTAGGAACTACTGAAGCTTTCTTT,CSARQVGTTEAFF
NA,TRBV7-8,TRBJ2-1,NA,TGTGCCAGCAGCTTAATCGGCGGGACTCCCTACAATGAGCAGTTCTTC,CASSLIGGTPYNEQFF
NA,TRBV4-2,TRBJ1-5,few,TGTGCCAGCAGCCAAGATCAGGCACTCAGCAATCAGCCCCAGCATTTT,CASSQDQALSNQPQHF
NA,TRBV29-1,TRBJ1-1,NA,TGCAGCGTTGAACGGGCAACTGAAGCTTTCTTT,CSVERATEAFF
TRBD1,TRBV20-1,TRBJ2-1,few,TGCAGTGCCGACCCCGGACAGGGCGACAATGAGCAGTTCTTC,CSADPGQGDNEQFF
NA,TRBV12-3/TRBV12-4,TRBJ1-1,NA,TGTGCCAGCACCAGCAGGACGGTGAGGAACACTGAAGCTTTCTTT,CASTSRTVRNTEAFF
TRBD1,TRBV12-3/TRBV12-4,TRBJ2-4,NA,TGTGCCAGCAGTCCCCTAACAGGGGGCAGGAACAACATTCAGTACTTC,CASSPLTGGRNNIQYF
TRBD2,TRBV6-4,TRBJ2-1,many,TGTGCCAGCAGTCCTAGCGGGGAACTTGGGTATGAGCAGTTCTTC,CASSPSGELGYEQFF
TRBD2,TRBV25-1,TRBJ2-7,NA,TGTGCCAGCAGTGATAGAAGTAGCGGGACGGGTGGGGCATACGAGCAGTACTTC,CASSDRSSGTGGAYEQYF
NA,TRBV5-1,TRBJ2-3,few,TGCGCCAGCAGCTTAGACACCTCAGATACGCAGTATTTT,CASSLDTSDTQYF
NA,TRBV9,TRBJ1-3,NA,TGTGCCAGCAGCGTAGGACAGTCTCGAAACACCATATATTTT,CASSVGQSRNTIYF
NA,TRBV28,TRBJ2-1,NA,TGTGCCAGCAGTTTATTGGTTTTCACAGGGCGATATGAGCAGTTCTTC,CASSLLVFTGRYEQFF
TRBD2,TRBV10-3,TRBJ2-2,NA,TGTGCCACAGGCTACGCGCTAGCGGGATTGACCGGGGAGCTGTTTTTT,CATGYALAGLTGELFF
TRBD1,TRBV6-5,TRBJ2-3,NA,TGTGCCAGCAGTTACCGGGGACAGCGCACAGATACGCAGTATTTT,CASSYRGQRTDTQYF
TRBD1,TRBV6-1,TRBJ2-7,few,TGTGCCAGCAGCGACCCGGGACAGGGGGCAAAAGAGCAGTACTTC,CASSDPGQGAKEQYF
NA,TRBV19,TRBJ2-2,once,TGTGCCAGTAGTATCCCAGGGGACACCGGGGAGCTGTTTTTT,CASSIPGDTGELFF
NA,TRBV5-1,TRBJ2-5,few,TGCGCCAGCAGCTTGGATGTCGCTTCGGAGACCCAGTACTTC,CASSLDVASETQYF
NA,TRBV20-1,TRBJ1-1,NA,TGCAGTGCTAGAAGGGTCCCAAACACTGAAGCTTTCTTT,CSARRVPNTEAFF
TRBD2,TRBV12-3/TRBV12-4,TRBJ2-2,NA,TGTGCCAGCAGTTTTGAGGAACTAGCGGCCCCCGTACCGAGGGGGCTGTTTTTT,CASSFEELAAPVPRGLFF
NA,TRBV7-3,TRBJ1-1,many,TGTGCCAGCAGCTTAACGCCAGGCATGAACACTGAAGCTTTCTTT,CASSLTPGMNTEAFF
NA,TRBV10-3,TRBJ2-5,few,TGTGCCATCAGTGAGTCAAGTACAGCCCAAGAGACCCAGTACTTC,CAISESSTAQETQYF
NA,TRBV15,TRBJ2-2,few,TGTGCCACCAGCAAAAACACCGGGGAGCTGTTTTTT,CATSKNTGELFF
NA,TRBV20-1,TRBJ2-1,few,TGCAGTGCGTTCTCCAATGAGCAGTTCTTC,CSAFSNEQFF
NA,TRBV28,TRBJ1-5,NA,TGTGCCAGCAGTCTACAGGGCGTGGGCAATCAGCCCCAGCATTTT,CASSLQGVGNQPQHF
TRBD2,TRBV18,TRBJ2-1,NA,TGTGCCAGCTCAACTTCCCTAGCGGGAGGGCACAATGAGCAGTTCTTC,CASSTSLAGGHNEQFF
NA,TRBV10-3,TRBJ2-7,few,TGTGCCATCAGTATAAAGGGGCAGTACTACGAGCAGTACTTC,CAISIKGQYYEQYF
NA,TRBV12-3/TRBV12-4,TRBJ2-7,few,TGTGCCAGCAGTGGAGGGGGCTTCGCCTACGAGCAGTACTTC,CASSGGGFAYEQYF
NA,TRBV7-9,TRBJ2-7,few,TGTGCCAGCAGCTTAATGGGAAAAGGCTACGAGCAGTACTTC,CASSLMGKGYEQYF
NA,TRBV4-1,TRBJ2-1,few,TGCGCCAGCAGCAATATTATTGGGGCGCGCTCCTACAATGAGCAGTTCTTC,CASSNIIGARSYNEQFF
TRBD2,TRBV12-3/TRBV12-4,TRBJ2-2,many,TGTGCCAGCAGTTCCCAGCGGGAGGGCCGGAACACCGGGGAGCTGTTTTTT,CASSSQREGRNTGELFF
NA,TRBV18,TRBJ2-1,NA,TGTGCCAGCTCACCAAGTACCAGTTACAATGAGCAGTTCTTC,CASSPSTSYNEQFF
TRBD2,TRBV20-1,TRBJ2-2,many,TGCAGTGCTAGAGAGAGAGCGGGACTAGCGGCGAACACCGGGGAGCTGTTTTTT,CSARERAGLAANTGELFF
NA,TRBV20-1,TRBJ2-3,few,TGCAGTGCTAACCTAAAGTTGTCGACGCAGTATTTT,CSANLKLSTQYF
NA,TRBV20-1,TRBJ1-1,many,TGCAGTGCCCAGACAGTGAACACTGAAGCTTTCTTT,CSAQTVNTEAFF
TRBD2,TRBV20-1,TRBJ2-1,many,TGCAGTGCTCCAAGCGGGATTGAGCAGTTCTTC,CSAPSGIEQFF
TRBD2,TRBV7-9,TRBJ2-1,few,TGTGCCAGCAGACGACTAGCAATAAGGACCAATGAGCAGTTCTTC,CASRRLAIRTNEQFF
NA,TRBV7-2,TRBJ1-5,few,TGTGCCAGCAGACAAAGGGTGGGACAGCCCCAGCATTTT,CASRQRVGQPQHF
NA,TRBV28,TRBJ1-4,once,TGTGCCAGCGGGAGACGGGACGAGAAACTGTTTTTT,CASGRRDEKLFF
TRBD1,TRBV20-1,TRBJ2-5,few,TGCAGTGCTAGAGATATTCAGGGGGAATACCAAGAGACCCAGTACTTC,CSARDIQGEYQETQYF
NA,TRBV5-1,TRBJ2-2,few,TGCGCCAGCAGCTTGCTGGGGGGCGCGGGGCCCACCGGGGAGCTGTTTTTT,CASSLLGGAGPTGELFF
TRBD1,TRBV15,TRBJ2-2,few,TGTGCCACCAGCAGGAGACAGGGCCCGAACACCGGGGAGCTGTTTTTT,CATSRRQGPNTGELFF
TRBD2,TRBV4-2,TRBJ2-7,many,TGTGCCAGCAGCCAAGAGGTAATAGCGGGCGAGCAGTACTTC,CASSQEVIAGEQYF
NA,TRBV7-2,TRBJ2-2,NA,TGTGCCAGCAGCTTTCTCAGGACGAACACCGGGGAGCTGTTTTTT,CASSFLRTNTGELFF
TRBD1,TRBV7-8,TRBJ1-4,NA,TGTGCCAGCAGCTTAGGGGACAGAGTTAATGAAAAACTGTTTTTT,CASSLGDRVNEKLFF
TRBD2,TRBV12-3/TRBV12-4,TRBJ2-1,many,TGTGCCAGCAGTACCTCTAGCGGCAACAATGAGCAGTTCTTC,CASSTSSGNNEQFF
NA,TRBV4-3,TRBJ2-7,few,TGCGCCAGCAGCCAAGATACTAGTAGGGCCGACCAGTACTTC,CASSQDTSRADQYF
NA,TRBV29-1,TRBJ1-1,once,TGCAGCGCGACAATTCTGACTGAAGCTTTCTTT,CSATILTEAFF
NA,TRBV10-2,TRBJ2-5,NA,TGCGCCAGCGGGCAGGGAGTCGTGGAGACCCAGTACTTC,CASGQGVVETQYF
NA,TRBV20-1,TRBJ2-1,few,TGCAGTGCTAGGGCGAGGTTAGACAATGAGCAGTTCTTC,CSARARLDNEQFF
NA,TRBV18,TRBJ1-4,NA,TGTGCCAGCTCACCGCCTAGGGCAACTAATGAAAAACTGTTTTTT,CASSPPRATNEKLFF
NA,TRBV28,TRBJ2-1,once,TGTGCCAGCAGGCGGCCTAGTAGAGCGCAGTTCTTC,CASRRPSRAQFF
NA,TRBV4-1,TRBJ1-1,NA,TGCGCCAGCAGCCAAGTTCTCAGGGACACTGAAGCTTTCTTT,CASSQVLRDTEAFF
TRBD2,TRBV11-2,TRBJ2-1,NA,TGTGCCAGCAGCTTAGTTGTTGCGCGGGAGGGGATCAGAGAGCAGTTCTTC,CASSLVVAREGIREQFF
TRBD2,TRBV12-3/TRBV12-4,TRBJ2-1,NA,TGTGCCTTCAGTTTTAGAATTCTAGCGGATCGATTCGTAGATGAGCAGTTCTTC,CAFSFRILADRFVDEQFF